A single sample is the source of the 10 T cell receptor beta chains below, sequenced in a study of CXCR3-negative and CXCR3-positive naive CD8 T cells. Libraries were UMI-labeled 5' RACE TRB cDNA. TCRdb reprocessed the 5' RACE reads and reports one entry per CDR3 protein, with no DNA. This table holds 150,000 to 170,000 distinct CDR3 sequences. No antigens are known for them. Study-wide findings and caveats: More hydrophobic TRB CDR3s were found in CXCR3-positive naive cells than in CXCR3-negative naive cells.

Sequenced input: naive CXCR3+ CD8+ T cells from blood. Regarding subset: CD45RO-CCR7+CD27+CD95- naive CD8+ T cells expressing CXCR3 (TNR3+). The receptor set was obtained from a human donor in good health. Some clones in this sample may be carry-over from other donors' samples.

The chain uses TRBV7-9 and TRBJ2-3; TCRdb selects TRBD1, and the lack of DNA leaves this call unchecked. This CDR3 has 11 amino acids. CDR1 and CDR2 from the germline V gene are SEHNR and FQNEAQ (reference sequence). The CDR3 loop reads CASSQGAEQYF.

The rearrangement joins TRBV4-3 to TRBJ2-7; TCRdb picks TRBD2, but there is no DNA to check that call. Germline assignment: CDR1 LGHNA and CDR2 YSLEER. The CDR3 totals 15 residues. The CDR3 here is CASSQGLALVYEQYF.

V usage is TRBV14 and J usage is TRBJ2-7; TCRdb names TRBD2, which stays unverified in the absence of DNA. Germline CDR1 reads SGHDN; CDR2 reads FVKESK. The CDR3 totals 15 residues. CDR3: CASSPGLAPYYEQYF.

The V call is TRBV4-2, the J call TRBJ2-4; TCRdb reports TRBD1, a call that lacks DNA to check it against. CDR1 LGHNA and CDR2 YNFKEQ come from the germline V gene. This CDR3 region has 21 residues. CDR3 loop: CASSPSSSAPDRKNHKNIQYF.

The rearrangement joins TRBV2 to TRBJ1-1. The CDR3 loop spans 11 amino acids. Germline V gives CDR1 SNHLY, CDR2 FYNNEI. The CDR3 region is CASSDTTEAFF.

The chain carries TRBV21-1 and TRBJ2-7; the D call from TCRdb, TRBD2, cannot be confirmed without DNA. TRBV21-1 corresponds to a pseudogene. The CDR3 runs 19 residues. CDR3 sequence: CASSKALWGTSFHYYEQYF.

The chain links TRBV11-1 to TRBJ2-7; no DNA is available, so the TRBD2 call from TCRdb remains unchecked. CDR1 is SGHAT and CDR2 is FQDESV in the germline V gene (reference sequence). The CDR3 has 17 amino acids. The CDR3 spells CASSFPGLAGALYEQYF.

CDR3: CSVESGASYEQYF. This sequence joins TRBV29-1 and TRBJ2-7; TCRdb's assignment of TRBD1 cannot be checked, as there is no DNA. Per germline, CDR1 SQVTM and CDR2 ANQGSEA. CDR3 length: 13 amino acids.

The V gene is TRBV20-1, the J gene TRBJ1-4. The length of the CDR3 is 15 residues. Germline CDR1 is DFQATT and CDR2 is SNEGSKA (reference sequence). The CDR3 loop is CSAQNDRRYNEKLFF.

The rearrangement joins TRBV15 to TRBJ1-5; TCRdb gives TRBD1 as the D gene, but with no DNA this cannot be confirmed. Germline V gene lookup returns CDR1 LNHNV and CDR2 YYDKDF (reference sequence). The CDR3 totals 17 residues. The CDR3 loop is CATSREGQLYSNQPQHF.